This entry describes one T cell receptor (beta chain). Study processing details: Amplification from reference gene primers served as the basis for estimated nucleated cell counts. The data were produced by immunoSEQ multiplex PCR, yet TCRdb's version contains in-frame clones alone and is incomplete. Clone size and V and J calls were adopted from that table, with D and trimming inferred from the DNA. The sample includes around 330,000 clones, around 89% seen only once; the top ten take 1.5% to 2%. Seattle patients were enrolled while actively infected and followed longitudinally. The data originate from a study of blood T cell repertoires in COVID-19. Background on the study: Samples of COVID-19 (acute and convalescent) were obtained from the United States, Italy and Spain.

From germline, CDR1 is MGHRA and CDR2 YSYEKL. V lost 4 bases to trimming and J lost 0 bases; unmatched junction nucleotides: 12. The CDR3 is made up of 19 amino acids. V gene TRBV4-1 combines with J gene TRBJ1-3; 10 bases match TRBD1. The sequence derives from a woman aged 25 to 39 with COVID-19, enrolled during active disease. Sequencing was performed on peripheral blood. CDR3: CASSRVIPGQGSSGNTIYF. The CDR3 nucleotides are TGCGCCAGCAGCCGAGTAATACCGGGACAGGGGTCCTCTGGAAACACCATATATTTT.